Below are 26 T cell receptor beta chains sequenced from a single sample in a study of shared clonotypes between healthy human individuals. Profiling relied on immunoSEQ multiplex PCR, and the TCRdb table lists in-frame clones only, not all of them. Counted here are some 2,100,000 clones, approximately 95% occurring once; the ten biggest clones make up 0.1% to 0.15%. Source material: naive CD4+ T cells sorted from blood. Subset defined: CD45RA+ positively selected. The source of these receptors is a man aged 18-30 years in good health.

The gene calls are TRBV11-2 and TRBJ1-6; the match to TRBD1 covers 7 bases. The CDR3 totals 17 residues. J was trimmed by 9 bases and V by 2 bases; bases with no gene match: 13. The germline V gene has CDR1 SGHAT and CDR2 FQNNGV. The CDR3 DNA is TGTGCCAGCAGCTTAACAGGGGCGAAGTCTTTGGGTTCACCCCTCCACTTT. Protein product: CASSLTGAKSLGSPLHF.

CDR3 coding DNA: TGTGCCAGCAGCGCCCGGGGGCCTCAAGTAAATGCAGATACGCAGTATTTT. It yields the protein CASSARGPQVNADTQYF. The V call is TRBV9, the J call TRBJ2-3; D possibly matches TRBD1 or TRBD2 (6 bases each). V shed 3 bases and J shed 4 bases, with 21 bases lying between them. CDR3 length equals 17 residues. Germline V lookup: CDR1 SGDLS, CDR2 YYNGEE.

The V and J genes are TRBV10-1 and TRBJ2-1; D possibly corresponds to TRBD2 (5 bases). Germline V gene lookup returns CDR1 WNHNN and CDR2 SYGVQD (reference sequence). This CDR3 region has 15 residues. Deletions cut 4 bases from V and 0 bases from J, with 10 bases between. CDR3 DNA: TGCGCCAGCAGTGCGATCGGGATCTCCTACAATGAGCAGTTCTTC. The encoded protein is CASSAIGISYNEQFF.

On this clone itself: Sequence at one end of the junction differs from germline and may be a read error. The V call is TRBV14, the J call TRBJ2-7; a possible D gene is TRBD2 (5 bases). The CDR3 consists of 15 residues. The germline gives CDR1 SGHDN, CDR2 FVKESK. Here the CDR3 reads CASSKETGKSYEQYF. The CDR3 DNA reads TGTGCCAGCAGCAAAGAGACGGGGAAGTCCTACGAGCAGTACTTC.

As regards this clone: The same CDR3 arises from other DNA sequences in this sample as well. This chain joins TRBV9 and TRBJ2-5, with D maybe TRBD2 (5 bases). The V end lost 1 base, the J end lost 3 bases, and 7 bases lay between the germline ends. The CDR3 sequence is 13 residues long. Germline lookup yields CDR1 SGDLS and CDR2 YYNGEE. In DNA, the CDR3 is TGTGCCAGCAGCGTAACCGGGGAAGAGACCCAGTACTTC. Its translation is CASSVTGEETQYF.

This rearrangement joins TRBV5-1 to TRBJ2-7; weak D call: TRBD1 (5 bases). The V end lost 4 bases, the J end lost 6 bases, and 14 bases lay between the germline ends. CDR3 length: 13 residues. In germline, CDR1 is SGHRS, CDR2 YFSETQ. CDR3 in DNA: TGCGCCAGCAGCCCGGACATTTTTTTCGAGCAGTACTTC. Translating it yields CASSPDIFFEQYF. The full variable domain, with the rest looked up from reference TRBV5-1 and TRBJ2-7, is KAGVTQTPRYLIKTRGQQVTLSCSPISGHRSVSWYQQTPGQGLQFLFEYFSETQRNKGNFPGRFSGRQFSNSRSEMNVSTLELGDSALYLCASSPDIFFEQYFGPGTRLTVT.

The chain links TRBV7-9 to TRBJ1-4; D gene unclear. The germline V gene encodes CDR1 SEHNR and CDR2 FQNEAQ (reference sequence). The CDR3 consists of 16 residues. V dropped 11 bases and J dropped 7 bases, with 26 bases sitting between them. The CDR3 DNA reads as TGTGCCTATACTCGGGGTATTGCAGTCCCTGCTGAAAAACTGTTTTTT. Translating gives CAYTRGIAVPAEKLFF. Supplemented by reference TRBV7-9 and TRBJ1-4, the full variable domain reads DTGVSQNPRHKITKRGQNVTFRCDPISEHNRLYWYRQTLGQGPEFLTYFQNEAQLEKSRLLSDRFSAERPKGSFSTLEIQRTEQGDSAMYLCAYTRGIAVPAEKLFFGSGTQLSVL.

The rearrangement uses TRBV28 and TRBJ2-4; 7 bases line up with TRBD2. V lost 4 bases and J lost 2; bases outside the gene matches: 14. The CDR3 sequence is 18 residues long. Germline CDR1 is MDHEN and CDR2 is SYDVKM. This chain's CDR3 is CASSYPPRSSGPKNIQYF. The CDR3 bases are TGTGCCAGCAGTTATCCCCCCCGGTCTAGCGGCCCCAAAAACATTCAGTACTTC. Looking up the rest from reference TRBV28 and TRBJ2-4 gives the full variable domain: DVKVTQSSRYLVKRTGEKVFLECVQDMDHENMFWYRQDPGLGLRLIYFSYDVKMKEKGDIPEGYSVSREKKERFSLILESASTNQTSMYLCASSYPPRSSGPKNIQYFGAGTRLSVL.

The rearrangement uses TRBV11-2 and TRBJ2-7, with D possibly being TRBD1 (6 bases). This CDR3 is built from 14 residues. Germline V gives CDR1 SGHAT, CDR2 FQNNGV. Trimming took off 4 bases at V and 7 bases at J, with 17 bases between the two ends. CDR3 sequence (DNA): TGTGCCAGCAGCTCCCACCAGGGGACCACGGAGCAGTACTTC. Protein: CASSSHQGTTEQYF. The variable domain in full, completed from reference TRBV11-2 and TRBJ2-7, reads EAGVAQSPRYKIIEKRQSVAFWCNPISGHATLYWYQQILGQGPKLLIQFQNNGVVDDSQLPKDRFSAERLKGVDSTLKIQPAKLEDSAVYLCASSSHQGTTEQYFGPGTRLTVT.

This clone was recorded once. The chain has TRBV5-6 and TRBJ2-7; no clear D gene. The germline V gene has CDR1 SGHDT and CDR2 YYEEEE. V lost 1 base and J lost 2, with 13 bases in between. The CDR3 runs 15 residues. CDR3 DNA: TGTGCCAGCAGCTTGTGGGGAACGCAAGCCTACGAGCAGTACTTC. Its translation is CASSLWGTQAYEQYF. Combining the CDR3 with reference TRBV5-6 and TRBJ2-7 gives the whole variable domain DAGVTQSPTHLIKTRGQQVTLRCSPKSGHDTVSWYQQALGQGPQFIFQYYEEEERQRGNFPDRFSGHQFPNYSSELNVNALLLGDSALYLCASSLWGTQAYEQYFGPGTRLTVT.

There are a few counts of this clone. The rearrangement joins TRBV19 to TRBJ1-5, with no clear D. Trimming left V 4 bases short and J 4 bases short, with 14 bases between. Germline CDR1 and CDR2: LNHDA and SQIVND (reference sequence). The CDR3 extends over 15 amino acids. The DNA for the CDR3 is TGTGCCAGTAGTACCTATAGGTCCCAAAATCAGCCCCAGCATTTT. This translates into CASSTYRSQNQPQHF.

The chain has TRBV10-3 and TRBJ2-1; TRBD2 matches at 13 bases. The CDR3 has 15 residues. Germline values: CDR1 ENHRY, CDR2 SYGVKD. The trim removed 6 bases at V and 6 bases at J, leaving 5 bases unmatched. CDR3 DNA sequence: TGTGCCATCAGCTTACTAGCGGGGGGGCTCAATGAGCAGTTCTTC. Translated: CAISLLAGGLNEQFF.

This chain links TRBV5-4 with TRBJ1-1; weak D call: TRBD1 (5 bases). The germline V gene encodes CDR1 SGHNT and CDR2 YYREEE (reference sequence). V lost 2 bases and J 1 base, leaving 9 bases between the germline ends. There are 14 residues in the CDR3. The CDR3 sequence: CASSFRGPNTEAFF. In nucleotides, the CDR3 is TGTGCCAGCAGCTTCCGGGGCCCGAACACTGAAGCTTTCTTT.

V is TRBV19 and J is TRBJ1-5; TRBD1 aligns across 7 bases. Germline V gene data show CDR1 as LNHDA and CDR2 as SQIVND (reference sequence). The CDR3 runs 15 residues. Germline trimming cut 2 bases from V and 7 bases from J; bases unmatched to any gene: 8. The chain's CDR3 is CASSITRGSEQPQHF. Written as DNA, the CDR3 is TGTGCCAGTAGTATAACCAGGGGGTCAGAGCAGCCCCAGCATTTT.

V gene TRBV11-2 combines with J gene TRBJ2-3; D is ambiguous. This CDR3 comprises 12 residues. The V gene lost 4 bases and the J gene lost 2 bases, with 4 bases spanning the gap. The germline V gene has CDR1 SGHAT and CDR2 FQNNGV. CDR3 sequence: CASSSDTDTQYF. CDR3 nucleotides: TGTGCCAGCAGCTCCGACACAGATACGCAGTATTTT.

The rearrangement links TRBV5-1 to TRBJ2-7; 9 nucleotides agree with TRBD2. The CDR3 length is 14 residues. The V segment lost 4 bases and the J segment 4 bases; nucleotides outside the gene matches: 6. From germline, CDR1 is SGHRS and CDR2 YFSETQ. CDR3 amino acids: CASSTLAGPYEQYF. The CDR3 DNA reads as TGCGCCAGCAGCACTCTAGCGGGACCATACGAGCAGTACTTC.

The chain uses TRBV2 and TRBJ2-7, with 9 bases matching TRBD1. With 6 bases clipped from V and 0 bases from J, the junction kept 0 bases outside the gene matches. This CDR3 region has 13 residues. Germline CDR1 SNHLY, CDR2 FYNNEI. The CDR3 bases are TGTGCCAGCAGGGACAGGGGCTCCTACGAGCAGTACTTC. Translating gives CASRDRGSYEQYF.

The rearrangement links TRBV5-6 to TRBJ2-7; 9 positions match TRBD2. The length of the CDR3 is 16 residues. Losses at the gene ends were 4 bases for V and 5 bases for J; bases not matched to a gene: 13. Looked up from germline, CDR1 is SGHDT and CDR2 is YYEEEE. CDR3 DNA sequence: TGTGCCAGCAGCCCTCTTGGGCTAGCGGGAAGCCACGAGCAGTACTTC. It is translated as CASSPLGLAGSHEQYF.

This chain uses TRBV30 with TRBJ1-1; 7 nucleotides match TRBD1. With 3 bases clipped from V and 5 bases from J, the junction kept 6 bases outside the gene matches. The germline V gene encodes CDR1 GTSNPN and CDR2 SVGIG (reference sequence). The CDR3 is 13 residues long. DNA of the CDR3: TGTGCCTGGAGACTTACAGGGGCTACTGAAGCTTTCTTT. The encoded protein is CAWRLTGATEAFF. The full variable domain, rest sourced from reference TRBV30 and TRBJ1-1, is SQTIHQWPATLVQPVGSPLSLECTVEGTSNPNLYWYRQAAGRGLQLLFYSVGIGQISSEVPQNLSASRPQDRQFILSSKKLLLSDSGFYLCAWRLTGATEAFFGQGTRLTVV.

A remark on this clone: This sample also contains other DNA sequences that code for the same CDR3. This chain joins TRBV5-1 and TRBJ2-7; D is unclear. Germline V CDR1 and CDR2: SGHRS, YFSETQ. This CDR3 has 12 residues. V was cut by 0 bases and J by 4 bases, with 5 bases left in between. The CDR3, as DNA: TGCGCCAGCAGCTTGGACACGTACGAGCAGTACTTC. This sequence encodes CASSLDTYEQYF.

The chain carries TRBV27 and TRBJ2-3; a weak D match, TRBD2 (6 bases). CDR1 is MNHEY, CDR2 SMNVEV, per germline (reference sequence). The ends were cut back, 1 base at V and 1 base at J, with 12 bases in the middle. CDR3 size: 16 residues. The CDR3 DNA follows: TGTGCCAGCAGTTTATATTTGACTAGAGGCACAGATACGCAGTATTTT. This gives the protein CASSLYLTRGTDTQYF.

The chain has TRBV28 and TRBJ1-2; tentatively, D is TRBD1 (5 bases). V dropped 1 base and J dropped 6 bases, with 24 bases sitting between them. The CDR3 spans 18 residues. Germline CDR1 is MDHEN and CDR2 is SYDVKM. In nucleotides, the CDR3 is TGTGCCAGCAGTTTATTCTCTAGCGGCAGGGCGCTCCGTCATGGCTACACCTTC. The encoded protein is CASSLFSSGRALRHGYTF.

V is TRBV10-3 and J is TRBJ2-3; D may be TRBD2 (5 bases). V was pared by 3 bases and J by 4 bases, with 14 bases between. CDR3 size: 15 residues. CDR1 is ENHRY, CDR2 SYGVKD, per germline. CDR3 sequence: CAISEGGSEADTQYF. CDR3 bases: TGTGCCATCAGTGAAGGTGGGAGCGAAGCAGATACGCAGTATTTT.

The J gene is TRBJ2-3, the V gene TRBV4-1; D perhaps matches TRBD1 (5 bases). The V end was cut by 4 bases, the J end by 5 bases, with 13 bases between. Germline-derived CDR1 and CDR2 are MGHRA and YSYEKL. The CDR3 extends over 14 amino acids. The CDR3 reads CASSPPLGVDTQYF. CDR3 DNA: TGCGCCAGCAGCCCACCGTTAGGGGTAGATACGCAGTATTTT.

In DNA, the CDR3 is TGTGCCAGCAGCGTAGACGGAGGAAGGGCTGGAAACACCATATATTTT. Translated: CASSVDGGRAGNTIYF. The V and J genes are TRBV9 and TRBJ1-3, with D unresolved. Trimming shortened V by 0 bases and J by 2 bases, and 12 bases separated the two germline ends. Germline-derived CDR1 and CDR2 are SGDLS and YYNGEE. The CDR3 has 16 amino acids. Together with reference TRBV9 and TRBJ1-3, the CDR3 gives the full variable domain: DSGVTQTPKHLITATGQRVTLRCSPRSGDLSVYWYQQSLDQGLQFLIQYYNGEERAKGNILERFSAQQFPDLHSELNLSSLELGDSALYFCASSVDGGRAGNTIYFGEGSWLTVV.

The V gene is TRBV7-6, the J gene TRBJ2-1; the D is unclear. CDR1 is SGHVS and CDR2 is FNYEAQ in the germline V gene. The CDR3 totals 15 residues. Trimming cost V 5 bases and J 6 bases, with 17 bases left between them. CDR3 coding DNA: TGTGCCAGCAGCCACCCACTTATATCACGCAATGAGCAGTTCTTC. Translated, it gives CASSHPLISRNEQFF.